The sequence of this TCR beta chain was determined in a study of shared clonotypes between healthy human individuals. The CDR3 runs to 16 residues. The ends were cut back, 0 bases at V and 8 bases at J, with 17 bases in the middle. The germline gives CDR1 SGDLS, CDR2 YYNGEE. Generated by immunoSEQ multiplex PCR, the TCRdb table keeps only in-frame clones and is missing some. The sample contains approximately 530,000 clones, less than 96% of which appear only once. V gene TRBV9 combines with J gene TRBJ1-4, with D maybe TRBD1 (6 bases). This sequence was found in a woman aged 25 to 39 in good health. Sequenced input: naive CD4+ T cells sorted from blood. The subset here: CD45RA+ positively selected. CDR3 DNA sequence: TGTGCCAGCAGCGTAGATATGGGGGGCCTAGGCGAAAAACTGTTTTTT. Amino acids: CASSVDMGGLGEKLFF.